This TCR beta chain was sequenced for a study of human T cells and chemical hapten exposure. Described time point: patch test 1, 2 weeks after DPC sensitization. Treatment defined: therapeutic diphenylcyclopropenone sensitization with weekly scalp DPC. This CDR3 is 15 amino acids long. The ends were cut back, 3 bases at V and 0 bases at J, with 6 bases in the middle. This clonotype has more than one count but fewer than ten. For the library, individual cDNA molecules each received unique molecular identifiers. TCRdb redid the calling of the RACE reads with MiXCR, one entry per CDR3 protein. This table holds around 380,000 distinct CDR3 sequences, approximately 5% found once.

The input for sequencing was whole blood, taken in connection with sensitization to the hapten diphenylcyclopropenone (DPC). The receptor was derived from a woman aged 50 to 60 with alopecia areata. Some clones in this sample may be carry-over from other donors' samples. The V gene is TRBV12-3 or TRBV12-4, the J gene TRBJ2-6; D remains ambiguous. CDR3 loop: CASSLDPSGANVLTF. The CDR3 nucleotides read TGTGCCAGCAGTTTGGACCCCTCTGGGGCCAACGTCCTGACTTTC.